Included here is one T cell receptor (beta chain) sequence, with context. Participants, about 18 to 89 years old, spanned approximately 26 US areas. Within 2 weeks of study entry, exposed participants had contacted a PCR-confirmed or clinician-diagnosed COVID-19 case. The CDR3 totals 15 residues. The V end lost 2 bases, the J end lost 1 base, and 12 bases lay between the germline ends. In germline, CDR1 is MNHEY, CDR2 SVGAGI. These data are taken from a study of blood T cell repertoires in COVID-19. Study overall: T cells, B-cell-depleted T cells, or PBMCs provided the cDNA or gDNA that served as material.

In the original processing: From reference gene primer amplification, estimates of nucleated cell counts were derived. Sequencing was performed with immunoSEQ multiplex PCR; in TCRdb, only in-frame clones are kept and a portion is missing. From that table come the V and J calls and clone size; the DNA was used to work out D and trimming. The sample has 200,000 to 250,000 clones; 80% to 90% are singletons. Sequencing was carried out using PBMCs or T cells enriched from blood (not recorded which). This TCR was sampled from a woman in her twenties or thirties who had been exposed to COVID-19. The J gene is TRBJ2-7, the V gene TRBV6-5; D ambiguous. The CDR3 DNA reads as TGTGCCAGCAGTTACAGCGTTGGGTGGTCCTACGAGCAGTACTTC. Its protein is CASSYSVGWSYEQYF.